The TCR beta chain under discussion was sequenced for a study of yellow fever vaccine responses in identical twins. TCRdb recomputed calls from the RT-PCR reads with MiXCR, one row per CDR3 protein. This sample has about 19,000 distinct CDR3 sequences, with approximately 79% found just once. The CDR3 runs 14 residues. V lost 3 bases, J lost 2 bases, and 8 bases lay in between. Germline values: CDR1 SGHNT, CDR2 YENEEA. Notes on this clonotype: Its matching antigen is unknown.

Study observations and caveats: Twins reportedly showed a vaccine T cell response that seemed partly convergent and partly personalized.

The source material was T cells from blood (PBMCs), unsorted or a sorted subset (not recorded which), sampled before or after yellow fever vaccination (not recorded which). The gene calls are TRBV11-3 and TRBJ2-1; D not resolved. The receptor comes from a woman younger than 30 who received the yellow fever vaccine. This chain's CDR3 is CASSFVGAYNEQFF. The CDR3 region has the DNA TGTGCCAGCAGCTTTGTGGGTGCCTACAATGAGCAGTTCTTC. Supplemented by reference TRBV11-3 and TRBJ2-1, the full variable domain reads EAGVVQSPRYKIIEKKQPVAFWCNPISGHNTLYWYLQNLGQGPELLIRYENEEAVDDSQLPKDRFSAERLKGVDSTLKIQPAELGDSAVYLCASSFVGAYNEQFFGPGTRLTVL.